These T cell receptor beta chains were read from a single sample in a study of identical twins. TCRdb passed the 5' RACE reads through MiXCR, listing each CDR3 protein once. The sample shows fewer than 550,000 distinct CDR3 sequences, around an eighth of them seen only once. These records were also assigned to another study, of yellow fever vaccine responses in identical twins.

The sample taken for sequencing was CD4+ T cells sorted from blood. The origin of the receptors is a woman aged 18-35 years in good health. Each CDR3 is given with its conserved first and last residue. The order of the fields is CDR3 protein, CDR3 DNA, D gene, V gene, clone size, J gene. The D gene is left open where the match is weak. Expanded clones get a size class; other rows say once, few or many, or leave the size out.

CASSSERGAFDTQYF | TGTGCCAGCAGTAGCGAGCGGGGGGCGTTTGATACGCAGTATTTT | TRBD2 | TRBV6-1 | few | TRBJ2-3
CSVPRKGVDTQYF | TGCAGCGTTCCGCGAAAGGGGGTAGATACGCAGTATTTT | NA | TRBV29-1 | many | TRBJ2-3
CSARVRGRRSYEQYF | TGCAGTGCTAGAGTGAGGGGGAGAAGGTCCTACGAGCAGTACTTC | NA | TRBV20-1 | once | TRBJ2-7
CNARETGEAKNIQYF | TGCAATGCTAGAGAGACAGGGGAAGCCAAAAACATTCAGTACTTC | TRBD1 | TRBV20-1 | few | TRBJ2-4
CASVPGPSTDTQYF | TGCGCCAGCGTACCGGGCCCGAGCACAGATACGCAGTATTTT | NA | TRBV10-2 | few | TRBJ2-3
CASSEAGDSSYEQYF | TGTGCCAGCAGTGAAGCCGGGGACAGCTCCTACGAGCAGTACTTC | TRBD1 | TRBV28 | NA | TRBJ2-7
CASSPRGLEETQYF | TGTGCCAGCAGTCCACGGGGACTGGAAGAGACCCAGTACTTC | NA | TRBV27 | few | TRBJ2-5
CASSLSRPTKPGELFF | TGTGCCAGCAGTTTAAGCAGGCCCACCAAGCCCGGGGAGCTGTTTTTT | NA | TRBV12-3/TRBV12-4 | few | TRBJ2-2
CASSSFVGSSYNEQFF | TGCGCCAGCAGCTCGTTCGTAGGGAGCTCCTACAATGAGCAGTTCTTC | NA | TRBV5-1 | NA | TRBJ2-1
CASSPGTGSSYEQYF | TGTGCCAGCAGCCCAGGGACAGGGAGCTCCTACGAGCAGTACTTC | TRBD1 | TRBV18 | many | TRBJ2-7
CASSLASLAGGKETQYF | TGTGCCAGCAGCTTAGCCTCACTAGCGGGGGGTAAAGAGACCCAGTACTTC | TRBD2 | TRBV7-2 | few | TRBJ2-5
CSAKRENNEQFF | TGCAGTGCTAAGAGGGAGAACAATGAGCAGTTCTTC | NA | TRBV20-1 | few | TRBJ2-1
CAISKKGQATDTQYF | TGTGCCATCAGTAAAAAGGGGCAGGCTACAGATACGCAGTATTTT | NA | TRBV10-3 | few | TRBJ2-3
CASSPSGVEQYF | TGTGCCAGCAGCCCTTCGGGCGTCGAGCAGTACTTC | NA | TRBV7-2 | NA | TRBJ2-7
CASSDPGRGGSYNEQFF | TGTGCCAGCAGTGATCCCGGTCGCGGGGGGTCCTACAATGAGCAGTTCTTC | TRBD2 | TRBV6-1 | few | TRBJ2-1
CASTEGPQPQHF | TGTGCCAGCACAGAGGGCCCTCAGCCCCAGCATTTT | NA | TRBV6-6 | NA | TRBJ1-5
CSARDRHEQFF | TGCAGTGCTAGGGACCGACATGAGCAGTTCTTC | NA | TRBV20-1 | few | TRBJ2-1
CASIYEVTGELFF | TGTGCCAGCATATATGAAGTCACCGGGGAGCTGTTTTTT | NA | TRBV6-1 | NA | TRBJ2-2
CASSPSGLVSDTGELFF | TGTGCCAGCAGTCCCTCAGGACTAGTCAGTGACACCGGGGAGCTGTTTTTT | TRBD2 | TRBV27 | NA | TRBJ2-2
CASSQDRGMYEQYF | TGTGCCAGCAGCCAAGATCGAGGGATGTACGAGCAGTACTTC | NA | TRBV3-1 | few | TRBJ2-7
CSALPRAQTLSNYGYTF | TGCAGTGCCCTCCCACGGGCCCAGACCCTATCTAACTATGGCTACACCTTC | NA | TRBV20-1 | few | TRBJ1-2
CASSYRTGAFF | TGTGCCAGCAGCTATAGAACCGGGGCTTTCTTT | NA | TRBV12-3/TRBV12-4 | NA | TRBJ1-1
CASSSPRGRSTGELFF | TGTGCCAGCAGTTCCCCCAGGGGGAGGAGTACCGGGGAGCTGTTTTTT | NA | TRBV28 | NA | TRBJ2-2
CASSPQGLSNQPQHF | TGTGCCAGCAGTCCCCAGGGGTTGAGCAATCAGCCCCAGCATTTT | NA | TRBV27 | few | TRBJ1-5
CASSRSYGYTF | TGTGCCAGCAGCAGGAGCTATGGCTACACCTTC | NA | TRBV2 | few | TRBJ1-2
CASSRREGREKLFF | TGTGCCAGCAGCCGTCGGGAGGGAAGAGAAAAACTGTTTTTT | NA | TRBV5-4 | NA | TRBJ1-4
CASSQEGGHQPQHF | TGTGCCAGCAGCCAAGAGGGGGGCCATCAGCCCCAGCATTTT | NA | TRBV4-2 | few | TRBJ1-5
CASSPRGLAGYNEQFF | TGTGCCAGCAGTCCCAGAGGACTAGCGGGTTACAATGAGCAGTTCTTC | TRBD2 | TRBV27 | NA | TRBJ2-1
CSARAGVGTDTQYF | TGCAGTGCTAGAGCGGGAGTAGGCACAGATACGCAGTATTTT | NA | TRBV20-1 | NA | TRBJ2-3
CSVARPDYEQYF | TGCAGCGTTGCAAGACCGGACTACGAGCAGTACTTC | NA | TRBV29-1 | many | TRBJ2-7
CASSHSKTQYF | TGTGCCAGCAGCCATAGCAAGACGCAGTATTTT | NA | TRBV14 | many | TRBJ2-3
CASSRIDRSVDEKLFF | TGTGCCAGCAGCAGGATCGACAGGTCGGTAGATGAAAAACTGTTTTTT | NA | TRBV21-1 | NA | TRBJ1-4
CASSTTGTTEAFF | TGTGCCAGCAGCACGACAGGGACCACTGAAGCTTTCTTT | TRBD1 | TRBV5-4 | NA | TRBJ1-1
CASSRRTLGYEQYF | TGTGCCAGCAGTAGAAGGACTCTGGGCTACGAGCAGTACTTC | NA | TRBV12-3/TRBV12-4 | NA | TRBJ2-7
CSVVGTKSSYEQYF | TGCAGCGTTGTGGGGACAAAAAGCTCCTACGAGCAGTACTTC | NA | TRBV29-1 | few | TRBJ2-7
CASTPGAGSYNEQFF | TGTGCCAGCACCCCAGGCGCAGGATCCTACAATGAGCAGTTCTTC | NA | TRBV2 | NA | TRBJ2-1
CASSDSILLRGSKRNTAYNEQFF | TGTGCCAGCAGTGACTCAATATTATTGCGCGGCAGTAAAAGAAATACGGCCTACAATGAGCAGTTCTTC | NA | TRBV6-4 | few | TRBJ2-1
CASSRLGLAGSYEQYF | TGCGCCAGCAGCCGTCTGGGACTAGCGGGATCCTACGAGCAGTACTTC | TRBD2 | TRBV4-1 | NA | TRBJ2-7
CACSLAGGLNEQYF | TGTGCCTGCAGTCTAGCAGGAGGACTTAACGAGCAGTACTTC | NA | TRBV12-3/TRBV12-4 | NA | TRBJ2-7
CASSVTGHSSYEQYF | TGTGCCAGCAGTGTGACGGGACACAGCTCCTACGAGCAGTACTTC | NA | TRBV2 | NA | TRBJ2-7
CASSQVDRGSYNEQFF | TGTGCCAGCAGCCAAGTGGACAGGGGGTCTTACAATGAGCAGTTCTTC | TRBD1 | TRBV4-2 | NA | TRBJ2-1
CASSSAGTTTGELFF | TGTGCCAGCAGTTCCGCCGGAACTACCACCGGGGAGCTGTTTTTT | NA | TRBV27 | few | TRBJ2-2
CASSQSCRDTIVQETQYF | TGCGCCAGCAGTCAATCTTGTCGGGACACTATTGTCCAAGAGACCCAGTACTTC | NA | TRBV23-1 | NA | TRBJ2-5
CASSFRGTHNEQFF | TGTGCCAGCAGCTTCCGCGGGACGCACAATGAGCAGTTCTTC | NA | TRBV11-2 | NA | TRBJ2-1
CASSYAGYYEQYF | TGTGCCAGCAGTTATGCGGGATACTACGAGCAGTACTTC | NA | TRBV6-2/TRBV6-3 | NA | TRBJ2-7
CASSLALRRQETQYF | TGTGCCAGCAGCTTGGCCCTACGTAGACAAGAGACCCAGTACTTC | NA | TRBV5-8 | NA | TRBJ2-5